This T cell receptor beta chain was captured by sequencing in a study of radiotherapy plus CTLA-4 blockade in lung cancer. Notes on the study in general: Once radiotherapy plus ipilimumab had been given, TCR clones derived from tumor expanded in blood.

A word on this clone: Antigen unknown.

In chemo-refractory metastatic non-small-cell lung cancer, patients got ipilimumab CTLA-4 blockade together with focal radiation. The ends were cut back, 1 base at V and 0 bases at J, with 11 bases in the middle. CDR1 SEHNR and CDR2 FQNEAQ come from the germline V gene (reference sequence). The CDR3 loop spans 16 amino acids. TCRdb's copy holds only in-frame clones and misses some; the assay was immunoSEQ multiplex PCR. The table has about 82,000 clones, approximately 75% seen once. The source was peripheral blood, collected from a patient treated with radiotherapy plus ipilimumab. The source of this sequence is a human donor with non-small cell lung cancer that progressed on radiotherapy plus ipilimumab. The chain recombines TRBV7-9 with TRBJ2-3; D may be TRBD2 (6 bases). The DNA of the CDR3 is TGTGCCAGCAGCTTAGGAGGAGGGTCTAGCACAGATACGCAGTATTTT. Protein sequence: CASSLGGGSSTDTQYF.